Included here is one T cell receptor beta chain sequence, with context. Here immunoSEQ multiplex PCR was the method, and the copy in TCRdb shows in-frame clones only, minus some. This sample carries roughly 230,000 clones, around 83% of them seen once, and the ten largest clones take more than 6.5%. Germline CDR1 is LNHDA and CDR2 is SQIVND (reference sequence). This CDR3 has 15 residues. Trimming stripped 4 bases from V and 3 bases from J, with 15 bases between. This sample was included in a study of blood T cell repertoires in COVID-19. On the study more broadly: Samples came from the United States, Italy and Spain, spanning acute and convalescent COVID-19. In each case, the material was cDNA or gDNA derived from T cells, B-cell-depleted T cells, or PBMCs.

The chain recombines TRBV19 with TRBJ1-2; the D gene is possibly TRBD1 (6 bases). The sequencing sample was made of peripheral blood. The TCR was taken from a man aged 35-49 years with active or convalescent COVID-19. The CDR3 region is CASSRGGGLDYGYTF. The CDR3 nucleotides read TGTGCCAGTAGTAGGGGAGGGGGTTTGGACTATGGCTACACCTTC.